This T cell receptor (beta chain) was captured by sequencing in a study of CD8+CD57+ T cells in acquired aplastic anemia. At the level of the study: The DNA of sorted CD4+ and CD8+ cells averaged roughly 3.2 ug.

Points from the study as a whole: Researchers reported that CD8+ Simpson's diversity was not significantly different in patients versus controls. Some 28 sequences, all CD8+ CDR3, were shared between patients and controls.

TCR beta VDJ and CDR3 profiles were obtained from a genomic DNA template. MiXCR was run by TCRdb on the reads, yielding one entry per CDR3 protein. The table has approximately 150,000 distinct CDR3 sequences, 65% to 75% seen once. As concerns this clonotype: Its specificity is unknown.

V lost 3 bases to trimming and J lost 10 bases, with 15 bases between them. This CDR3 comprises 12 residues. Germline V gives CDR1 DFQATT, CDR2 SNEGSKA (reference sequence). All sequencing subjects had displayed CD8+CD57+ cell expansion on flow cytometry. Sequencing was done on a sample of sorted CD4+, CD8+, or CD8+CD57+ T cells (not recorded which) from PBMCs. The source is a human donor with aplastic anemia. J is TRBJ1-1 and V is TRBV20-1; the D is unclear. In DNA, the CDR3 is TGCAGTGCTAGGGAGTCCTTCGGCGGAGCTTTCTTT. Translation gives CSARESFGGAFF.